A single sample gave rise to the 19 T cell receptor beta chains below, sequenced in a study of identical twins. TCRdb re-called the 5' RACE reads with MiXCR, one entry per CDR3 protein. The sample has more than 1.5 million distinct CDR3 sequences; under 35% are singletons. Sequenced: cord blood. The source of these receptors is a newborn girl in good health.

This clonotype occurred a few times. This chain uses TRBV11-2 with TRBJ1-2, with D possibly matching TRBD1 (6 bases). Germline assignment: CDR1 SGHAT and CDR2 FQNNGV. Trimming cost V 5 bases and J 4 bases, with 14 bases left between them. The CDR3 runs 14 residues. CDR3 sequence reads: CASSRPGHRYGYTF. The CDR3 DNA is TGTGCCAGCAGCAGGCCGGGACACCGCTATGGCTACACCTTC.

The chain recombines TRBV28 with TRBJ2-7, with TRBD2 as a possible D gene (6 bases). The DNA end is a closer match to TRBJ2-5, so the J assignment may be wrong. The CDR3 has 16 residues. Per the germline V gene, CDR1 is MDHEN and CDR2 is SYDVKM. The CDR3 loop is CASTFLFQGLSQTQYF. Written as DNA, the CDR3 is TGTGCCAGCACCTTCCTCTTTCAGGGACTTTCCCAGACCCAGTACTTC.

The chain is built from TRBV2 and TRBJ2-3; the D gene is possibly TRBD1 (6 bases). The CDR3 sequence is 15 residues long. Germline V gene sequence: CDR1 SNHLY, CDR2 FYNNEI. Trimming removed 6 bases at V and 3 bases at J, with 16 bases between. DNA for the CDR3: TGTGCCAGCAGCTACCGGGACATTATTACAGATACGCAGTATTTT. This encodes CASSYRDIITDTQYF.

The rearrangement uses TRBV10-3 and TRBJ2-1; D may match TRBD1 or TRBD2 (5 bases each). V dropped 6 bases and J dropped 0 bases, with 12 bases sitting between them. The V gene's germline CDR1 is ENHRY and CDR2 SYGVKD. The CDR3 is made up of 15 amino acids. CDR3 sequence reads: CAIRGGGSSYNEQFF. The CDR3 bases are TGTGCCATCAGGGGTGGGGGTAGCTCCTACAATGAGCAGTTCTTC.

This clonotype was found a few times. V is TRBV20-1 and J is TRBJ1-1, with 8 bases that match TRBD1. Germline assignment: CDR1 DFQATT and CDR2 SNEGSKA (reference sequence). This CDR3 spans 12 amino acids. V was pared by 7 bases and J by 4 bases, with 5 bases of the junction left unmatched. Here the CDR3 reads CSVRTGPTEAFF. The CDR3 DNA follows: TGCAGTGTCCGGACAGGGCCCACTGAAGCTTTCTTT.

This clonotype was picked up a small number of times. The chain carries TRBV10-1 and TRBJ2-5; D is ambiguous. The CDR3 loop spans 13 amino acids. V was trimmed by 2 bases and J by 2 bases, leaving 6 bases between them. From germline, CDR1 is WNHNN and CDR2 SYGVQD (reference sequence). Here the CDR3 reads CASSENEQETQYF. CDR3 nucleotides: TGCGCCAGCAGTGAGAACGAACAAGAGACCCAGTACTTC.

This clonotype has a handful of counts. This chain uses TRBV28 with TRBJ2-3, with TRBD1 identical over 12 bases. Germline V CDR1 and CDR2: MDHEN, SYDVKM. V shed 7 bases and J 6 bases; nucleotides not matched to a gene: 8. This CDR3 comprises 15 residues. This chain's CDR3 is CASTIAGTGGDTQYF. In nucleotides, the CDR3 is TGTGCCAGCACAATAGCCGGGACAGGGGGCGATACGCAGTATTTT.

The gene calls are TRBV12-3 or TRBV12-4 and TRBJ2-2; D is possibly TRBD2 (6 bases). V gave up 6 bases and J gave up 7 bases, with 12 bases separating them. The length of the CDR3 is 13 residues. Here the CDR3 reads CASSPGVVGELFF. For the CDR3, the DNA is TGTGCCAGCAGCCCGGGGGTGGTCGGGGAGCTGTTTTTT.

CDR3 residues: CAISEPWTANEQYF. The CDR3 DNA is TGTGCCATCAGTGAGCCCTGGACGGCCAATGAGCAGTACTTC. V usage is TRBV10-3 and J usage is TRBJ2-7; D remains unclear. Germline CDR1 reads ENHRY; CDR2 reads SYGVKD. Trimming removed 2 bases at V and 7 bases at J, with 15 bases between. This CDR3 has 14 amino acids.

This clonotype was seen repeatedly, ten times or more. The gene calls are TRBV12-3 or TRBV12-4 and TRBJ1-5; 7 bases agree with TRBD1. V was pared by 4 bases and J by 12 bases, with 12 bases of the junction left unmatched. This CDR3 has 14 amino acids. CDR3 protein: CASSSQLSRTGQHF. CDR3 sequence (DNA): TGTGCCAGCAGTTCCCAACTCTCTAGGACAGGCCAGCATTTT.

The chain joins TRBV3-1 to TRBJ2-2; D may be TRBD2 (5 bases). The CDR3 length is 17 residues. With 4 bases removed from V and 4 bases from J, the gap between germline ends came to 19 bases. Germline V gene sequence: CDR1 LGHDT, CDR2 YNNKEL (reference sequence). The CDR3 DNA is TGTGCCAGCAGCCTAGTCATAGGACTTATTTTCACCGGGGAGCTGTTTTTT. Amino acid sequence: CASSLVIGLIFTGELFF.

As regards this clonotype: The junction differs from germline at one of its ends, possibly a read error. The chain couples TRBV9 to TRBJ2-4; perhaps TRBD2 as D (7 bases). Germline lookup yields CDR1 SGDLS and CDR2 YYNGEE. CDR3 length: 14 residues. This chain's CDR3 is CTSSPLAGANIQYF. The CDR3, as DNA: TGTACCAGCAGCCCCTTGGCGGGGGCGAACATTCAGTACTTC.

DNA for the CDR3: TGTGCCAGCAGCGTAGGGGCCCTGAGCAATCAGCCCCAGCATTTT. Its protein product is CASSVGALSNQPQHF. This sequence joins TRBV9 and TRBJ1-5, with D hard to call. The V and J ends lost 0 bases and 1 base respectively, with 8 bases between them. This CDR3 is 15 amino acids long. Germline V gives CDR1 SGDLS, CDR2 YYNGEE.

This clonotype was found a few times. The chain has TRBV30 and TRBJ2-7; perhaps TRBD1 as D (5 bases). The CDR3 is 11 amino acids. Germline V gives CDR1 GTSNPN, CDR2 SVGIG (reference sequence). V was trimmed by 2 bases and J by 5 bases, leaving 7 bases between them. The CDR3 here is CAWSSGHEQYF. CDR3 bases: TGTGCCTGGAGTTCAGGGCACGAGCAGTACTTC.

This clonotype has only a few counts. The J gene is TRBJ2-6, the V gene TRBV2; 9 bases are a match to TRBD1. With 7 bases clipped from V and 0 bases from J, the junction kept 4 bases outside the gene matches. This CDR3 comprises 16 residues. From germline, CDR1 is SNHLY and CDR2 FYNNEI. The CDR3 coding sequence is TGTGCCAGCACCAGGGACAGGGCCTCTGGGGCCAACGTCCTGACTTTC. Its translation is CASTRDRASGANVLTF.

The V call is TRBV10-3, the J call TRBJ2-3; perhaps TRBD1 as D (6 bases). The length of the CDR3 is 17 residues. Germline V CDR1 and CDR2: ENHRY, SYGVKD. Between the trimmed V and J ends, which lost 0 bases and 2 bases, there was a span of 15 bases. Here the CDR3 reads CAISESKTGIITDTQYF. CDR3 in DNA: TGTGCCATCAGTGAGTCTAAGACAGGTATAATCACAGATACGCAGTATTTT.

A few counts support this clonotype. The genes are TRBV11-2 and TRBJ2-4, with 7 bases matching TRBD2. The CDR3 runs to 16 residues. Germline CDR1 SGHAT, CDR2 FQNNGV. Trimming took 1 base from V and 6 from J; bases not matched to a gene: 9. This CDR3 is CASSLGGGEGGNIQYF. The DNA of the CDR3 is TGTGCCAGCAGCTTAGGGGGAGGGGAGGGTGGAAACATTCAGTACTTC.

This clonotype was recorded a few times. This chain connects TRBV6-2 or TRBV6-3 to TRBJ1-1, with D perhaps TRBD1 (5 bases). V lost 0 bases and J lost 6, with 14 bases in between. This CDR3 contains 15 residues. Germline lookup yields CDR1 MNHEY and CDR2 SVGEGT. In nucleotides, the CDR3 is TGTGCCAGCAGTTACTCATCCAGGAGGGGTGCTGAAGCTTTCTTT. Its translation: CASSYSSRRGAEAFF.

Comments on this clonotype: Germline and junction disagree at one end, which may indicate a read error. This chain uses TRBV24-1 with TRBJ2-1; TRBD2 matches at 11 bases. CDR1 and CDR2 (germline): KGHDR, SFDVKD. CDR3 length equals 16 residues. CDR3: CATSAPLAGAYNERFF. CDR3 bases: TGTGCCACCAGTGCTCCACTAGCGGGAGCTTACAATGAGCGGTTCTTC.